This T cell receptor (beta chain) was captured by sequencing in a study of T cells after yellow fever vaccination. Study-wide points: Subsequent to the booster, the majority of primary-vaccination clones reappeared (96% CD4, approximately 90% CD8).

This clonotype was counted ten times or more. Antigen: not known. The germline gives CDR1 SGHRS, CDR2 YFSETQ. The CDR3 has 15 residues. V was trimmed by 0 bases and J by 0 bases, leaving 6 bases between them. TCRdb recomputed calls from the 5' RACE reads with MiXCR, one row per CDR3 protein. The repertoire holds fewer than 90,000 distinct CDR3 sequences, approximately 7% seen once, with roughly 35% in the top ten. This TCR was recovered from a man younger than 35 who received the YFV17D yellow fever vaccine. Specimen: CD8+ T cells sorted from PBMCs, collected around 5 days after the first yellow fever vaccination. The rearrangement links TRBV5-1 to TRBJ1-4; D remains unclear. CDR3 nucleotide sequence: TGCGCCAGCAGCTTGGGTCGATCAACTAATGAAAAACTGTTTTTT. It yields the protein CASSLGRSTNEKLFF.